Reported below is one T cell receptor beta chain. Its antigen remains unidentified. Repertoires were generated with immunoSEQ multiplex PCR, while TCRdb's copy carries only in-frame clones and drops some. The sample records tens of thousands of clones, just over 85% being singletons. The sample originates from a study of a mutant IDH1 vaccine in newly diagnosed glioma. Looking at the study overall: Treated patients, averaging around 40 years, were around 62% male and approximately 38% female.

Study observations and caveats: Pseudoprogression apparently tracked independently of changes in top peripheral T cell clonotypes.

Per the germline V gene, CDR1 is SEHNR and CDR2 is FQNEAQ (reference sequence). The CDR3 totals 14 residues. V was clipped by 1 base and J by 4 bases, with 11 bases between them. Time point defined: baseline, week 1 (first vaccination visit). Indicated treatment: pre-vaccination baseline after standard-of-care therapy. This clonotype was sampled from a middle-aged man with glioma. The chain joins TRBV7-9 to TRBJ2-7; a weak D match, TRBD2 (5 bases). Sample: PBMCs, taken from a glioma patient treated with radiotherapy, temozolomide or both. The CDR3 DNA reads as TGTGCCAGCAGCTTAGGTCGGGGAAAGTACGAGCAGTACTTC. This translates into CASSLGRGKYEQYF.